Listed here is a single TCR beta chain. Between the trimmed V and J ends, which lost 0 bases and 5 bases, there was a span of 12 bases. CDR3 size: 14 residues. The germline V gene encodes CDR1 GTSNPN and CDR2 SVGIG (reference sequence). This entry belongs to a study of T cells in Graves' hyperthyroidism and ophthalmopathy. RNA transcripts were the template for amplifying TCR beta CDR3 regions. A set of HTBI primers served as the primers for a first-round RT-PCR of the TCR CDR3. MiXCR was run by TCRdb on the multiplex PCR reads, yielding one entry per CDR3 protein. Here the sample spans 250,000 to 300,000 distinct CDR3 sequences, around a fifth being singletons.

The TCR originated in a man in his forties or fifties with Graves' ophthalmopathy. The chain has TRBV30 and TRBJ2-3, with D uncertain. Sequencing was carried out using blood. The CDR3 spells CAWSVNINLDTQYF. The CDR3 coding sequence is TGTGCCTGGAGTGTAAATATAAACTTAGATACGCAGTATTTT. The whole variable domain, remainder taken from reference TRBV30 and TRBJ2-3, is SQTIHQWPATLVQPVGSPLSLECTVEGTSNPNLYWYRQAAGRGLQLLFYSVGIGQISSEVPQNLSASRPQDRQFILSSKKLLLSDSGFYLCAWSVNINLDTQYFGPGTRLTVL.